This TCR beta chain was recovered during a study of cytomegalovirus exposure and HLA in healthy donors. Points from the study as a whole: A later analysis linked a missense DCLRE1C variant to TCR beta V- and J-gene trimming.

Donors counted as nominally healthy when sampled, yet unrecorded immune exposures were likely. CDR1 and CDR2 (germline): SGHDT, YYEEEE. The V segment lost 4 bases and the J segment 2 bases; nucleotides outside the gene matches: 8. The CDR3 covers 15 residues. The PCR made use of 60 Vbeta and 13 Jbeta primers. Here immunoSEQ multiplex PCR was the method, and the copy in TCRdb shows in-frame clones only, minus some. The table shows approximately 170,000 clones, with around 73% occurring only once. In regard to this clone: The antigen is not known.

The J gene is TRBJ2-7, the V gene TRBV5-6; 8 bases fit TRBD1. This receptor was identified in a woman younger than 35 in good health and CMV-seropositive. Sequencing used PBMCs. The CDR3 DNA follows: TGTGCCAGCAGCGAGGAGATACAGGGGGCCTACGAGCAGTACTTC. It encodes CASSEEIQGAYEQYF.